This is a list of T cell receptor beta chains from one sample in a study of long-term antiretroviral therapy in people with HIV. Generated by immunoSEQ multiplex PCR, the TCRdb table keeps only in-frame clones and is missing some. This sample has about 20,000 clones, with roughly nine tenths found just once. The input for sequencing was unsorted PBMCs, taken 4.4 years before starting antiretroviral therapy. Every receptor here comes from a woman in her thirties with HIV. CDR3s include the opening cysteine and the closing phenylalanine or tryptophan. A D gene is named only where the DNA matches it firmly. Clone sizes are given selectively: once, few, many, or a class where the clone is expanded.

V gene	clone size	J gene	D gene	CDR3 DNA	CDR3 protein
TRBV4-2	.	TRBJ2-3	TRBD2	TGTGCCAGCAGCCAAGATCGAGGTGGCGGGGGGGCCCGGGATACGCAGTATTTT	CASSQDRGGGGARDTQYF
TRBV5-1	once	TRBJ2-5	TRBD2	TGCGCCAGCAGCCGCAGCGGGGGGCAGGAGACCCAGTACTTC	CASSRSGGQETQYF
TRBV30	.	TRBJ1-3	.	TGTGCCTGGAGTGTAGCTGCGGGAAACACCATATATTTT	CAWSVAAGNTIYF
TRBV4-1	.	TRBJ2-7	TRBD1	TGCGCCAGCAGCCCAGCGGTCGCGGACAGGCGTTACGAGCAGTACTTC	CASSPAVADRRYEQYF
TRBV6-5	.	TRBJ1-6	.	TGTGCCAGCAGTTACGGTACGGGAACGGCACCCCTCCACTTT	CASSYGTGTAPLHF
TRBV25-1	.	TRBJ1-2	TRBD1	TGTGCCAGCAAGCTCCCCCAACTGAGCGGGGACAGCGGCTATGGCTACACCTTC	CASKLPQLSGDSGYGYTF
TRBV15	.	TRBJ1-5	.	TGTGCCACCAGCAGAGATCTGGATCAGCCCCAGCATTTT	CATSRDLDQPQHF
TRBV5-1	.	TRBJ2-3	TRBD1	TGCGCCAGCAGCACTACCCGGGACAGGCGGGGAACAGATACGCAGTATTTT	CASSTTRDRRGTDTQYF
TRBV5-5	.	TRBJ1-6	TRBD1	TGTGCCAGCAGCGTTAAACAGGGGGCAGATTCACCCCTCCACTTT	CASSVKQGADSPLHF
TRBV7-7	.	TRBJ2-2	TRBD1	TGTGCTAGCAGGGATTATAAAGGGACAGGCACCGGGGAGCTGTTTTTT	CASRDYKGTGTGELFF
TRBV18	.	TRBJ1-1	.	TGTGCCAGCTCACCATCAAGGTCCACTGAAGCTTTCTTT	CASSPSRSTEAFF
TRBV5-1	.	TRBJ2-7	TRBD1	TGTGCCAGCAGCTGGGGCTGGGACAGGGGAAACGAGCAGTACTTC	CASSWGWDRGNEQYF
TRBV7-2	.	TRBJ1-2	TRBD1	TGTGCCAGCAGCTCGACAGGGTTCTATGGCTACACCTTC	CASSSTGFYGYTF